These T cell receptor beta chains were read from a single sample in a study of blood T cell repertoires in COVID-19. The repertoire was sequenced with immunoSEQ multiplex PCR; TCRdb's copy has only in-frame clones and lacks some. The data show 140,000 or so clones, 65% to 85% seen once. Sequenced sample: peripheral blood. The receptors were sampled from a woman aged 60-70 years with acute or convalescent COVID-19. Both conserved end residues are part of each CDR3. The D gene is left open where the match is weak. Clone size is stated in some rows and not others, as once, few, many or a class when expanded.

j_call,clone_size,v_call,d_call,cdr3_aa,cdr3_nt
TRBJ2-1,many,TRBV2,TRBD1,CASSVGTGATYNEQFF,TGTGCCAGCAGTGTAGGGACAGGCGCGACGTACAATGAGCAGTTCTTC
TRBJ2-1,.,TRBV19,TRBD2,CASTYSGGPYDEQFF,TGTGCCAGTACCTATAGCGGGGGTCCCTACGATGAGCAGTTCTTC
TRBJ2-7,.,TRBV6-2/TRBV6-3,TRBD2,CASSYTIASGRFYEQYF,TGTGCCAGCAGTTATACGATAGCTAGCGGGAGGTTCTACGAGCAGTACTTC
TRBJ2-3,.,TRBV3-1/TRBV3-2,TRBD2,CASSHDSGRDTQYF,TGTGCCAGCAGCCATGATAGCGGGAGAGATACGCAGTATTTT
TRBJ2-3,.,TRBV21-1,.,CASSKGKDNRGTDTQYF,TGTGCCAGCAGCAAAGGGAAAGACAACAGGGGCACAGATACGCAGTATTTT
TRBJ1-6,.,TRBV7-9,TRBD1,CASSSKRLGTGGNSPLHF,TGTGCCAGCAGTTCAAAACGGTTGGGCACAGGGGGAAATTCACCCCTCCACTTT
TRBJ1-3,.,TRBV19,.,CASSITLMEGNTIYF,TGTGCCAGTAGTATTACCCTAATGGAGGGAAACACCATATATTTT
TRBJ1-2,.,TRBV6-1,.,CASSDSRVLSYGYTF,TGTGCCAGCAGTGACAGCAGGGTGCTGAGCTATGGCTACACCTTC
TRBJ2-7,.,TRBV28,.,CASSPGRGLFEQYF,TGTGCCAGCAGCCCTGGACGAGGGTTATTCGAGCAGTACTTC
TRBJ2-3,few,TRBV14,.,CASSLDRFTQYF,TGTGCCAGCAGCCTCGACAGGTTTACGCAGTATTTT
TRBJ1-2,.,TRBV5-1,.,CASSGSLGAGYTF,TGCGCCAGCAGCGGTTCGCTTGGGGCTGGCTACACCTTC
TRBJ1-6,.,TRBV9,.,CASSQAHNSPLHF,TGTGCCAGCAGCCAAGCCCATAATTCACCCCTCCACTTT
TRBJ2-1,.,TRBV4-1,TRBD2,CASSGLANYGNEQFF,TGCGCCAGCTCGGGACTAGCGAATTATGGCAATGAGCAGTTCTTC
TRBJ1-5,few,TRBV24-1,TRBD1,CATSDSTGSGQPQHF,TGTGCCACCAGTGATTCGACAGGGAGCGGTCAGCCCCAGCATTTT
TRBJ1-1,.,TRBV24-1,.,CATRRGDEAFF,TGTGCCACCAGAAGGGGCGATGAAGCTTTCTTT
TRBJ1-5,.,TRBV6-1,.,CASSEAFSMGPLAQHF,TGTGCCAGCAGTGAAGCATTCAGTATGGGGCCCCTGGCCCAGCATTTT
TRBJ2-1,.,TRBV5-1,.,CASSLGDFSYNEQFF,TGCGCCAGCAGCTTAGGAGATTTCTCCTACAATGAGCAGTTCTTC
TRBJ1-1,.,TRBV19,.,CASSIIGHLNTEAFF,TGTGCCAGTAGTATTATAGGACACCTGAACACTGAAGCTTTCTTT
TRBJ2-1,.,TRBV3-1/TRBV3-2,.,CASSLRLALSNEQFF,TGTGCCAGCAGCCTTCGGCTAGCCTTATCCAATGAGCAGTTCTTC
TRBJ1-2,few,TRBV4-2,TRBD1,CASSQDRRQGGYGYTF,TGTGCCAGCAGCCAAGATAGGAGACAGGGTGGCTATGGCTACACCTTC
TRBJ2-1,.,TRBV11-2,.,CASSLVQGSYNEQFF,TGTGCCAGCAGCTTAGTCCAAGGGAGCTACAATGAGCAGTTCTTC
TRBJ2-1,.,TRBV3-1/TRBV3-2,TRBD2,CASSQGRGLAGGRSYNEQFF,TGTGCCAGCAGCCAAGGGCGGGGACTAGCGGGAGGCCGCTCCTACAATGAGCAGTTCTTC
TRBJ2-2,.,TRBV2,TRBD2,CASSKRGGELFF,TGTGCCAGCAGTAAGCGGGGCGGGGAGCTGTTTTTT
TRBJ2-1,.,TRBV6-6,TRBD2,CASRTSGYNEQFF,TGTGCCAGCAGAACTAGCGGATACAATGAGCAGTTCTTC
TRBJ2-7,.,TRBV12-1,.,CASTVPRGNTDEQYF,TGTGCCAGCACCGTGCCAAGGGGGAATACGGACGAGCAGTACTTC
TRBJ1-6,.,TRBV30,.,CAWSPFYNSPLHF,TGTGCCTGGAGCCCTTTCTATAATTCACCCCTCCACTTT
TRBJ2-7,.,TRBV6-5,TRBD2,CASSYEAGGGEQYF,TGTGCCAGCAGTTACGAAGCGGGAGGGGGAGAGCAGTACTTC
TRBJ1-1,once,TRBV18,.,CASSLGGKGEAFF,TGTGCCAGCTCACTGGGGGGAAAGGGTGAAGCTTTCTTT
TRBJ2-3,.,TRBV6-5,TRBD2,CASSYSSGRTNTQYF,TGTGCCAGCAGTTATAGCAGCGGGAGGACTAATACGCAGTATTTT
TRBJ2-3,.,TRBV30,TRBD2,CAWSVWHSGRDTDTQYF,TGTGCCTGGAGTGTATGGCATAGCGGGAGGGACACAGATACGCAGTATTTT
TRBJ2-7,.,TRBV5-1,TRBD2,CASSLKPRLAGQSYEQYF,TGCGCCAGCAGCTTAAAACCACGACTAGCGGGTCAGTCCTACGAGCAGTACTTC
TRBJ1-4,.,TRBV6-6,.,CASSETGMNEKLFF,TGTGCCAGCTCAGAGACAGGCATGAATGAAAAACTGTTTTTT
TRBJ1-2,.,TRBV5-4,TRBD1,CASSLVDRPSYGYTF,TGTGCCAGCAGCCTGGTGGACAGGCCTTCCTATGGCTACACCTTC
TRBJ2-7,.,TRBV7-2,TRBD1,CASSLQGASSSYEQYF,TGTGCCAGCAGCTTACAGGGGGCGTCAAGCTCCTACGAGCAGTACTTC
TRBJ2-7,.,TRBV27,TRBD2,CASSGAGGFYEQYF,TGTGCCAGCAGCGGAGCGGGAGGGTTTTACGAGCAGTACTTC
TRBJ1-6,.,TRBV6-6,TRBD1,CASSPDRGPSPLHF,TGTGCCAGCAGCCCGGACAGGGGCCCTTCACCCCTCCACTTT
TRBJ1-5,once,TRBV20-1,.,CSASAYGGGDQPQHF,TGCAGTGCTAGTGCCTATGGGGGCGGAGATCAGCCCCAGCATTTT
TRBJ1-2,.,TRBV5-1,TRBD1,CASSLTGQGRGYTF,TGCGCCAGCTCCCTTACCGGACAGGGTCGTGGCTACACCTTC
TRBJ2-2,.,TRBV19,TRBD1,CASSSTGVRNTGELFF,TGTGCCAGTAGTTCTACAGGGGTACGGAACACCGGGGAGCTGTTTTTT
TRBJ1-6,.,TRBV5-6,.,CASSLGSGGRDSPLHF,TGTGCCAGCAGCTTGGGATCGGGGGGACGGGATTCACCCCTCCACTTT
TRBJ1-1,.,TRBV19,.,CASISLRSGGGNTEAFF,TGTGCCAGTATTTCCCTTAGAAGTGGGGGAGGGAACACTGAAGCTTTCTTT
TRBJ1-1,.,TRBV6-4,.,CASSEQPNTEAFF,TGTGCCAGCAGTGAACAGCCGAACACTGAAGCTTTCTTT
TRBJ1-2,.,TRBV29-1,.,CSVWNGVVGYTF,TGCAGCGTTTGGAATGGAGTGGTAGGCTACACCTTC
TRBJ2-6,.,TRBV11-2,TRBD2,CASSPPSGKFSSANVLTF,TGTGCCAGCAGCCCCCCTAGCGGGAAGTTCAGTTCGGCCAACGTCCTGACTTTC
TRBJ2-1,.,TRBV5-1,.,CASSLESISYNEQFF,TGCGCCAGCAGCTTGGAGAGCATCTCCTACAATGAGCAGTTCTTC
TRBJ2-1,.,TRBV29-1,.,CSVVIPEGTSRFNEQFF,TGCAGCGTTGTGATCCCGGAGGGGACTTCCCGCTTCAATGAGCAGTTCTTC
TRBJ2-7,.,TRBV10-3,TRBD2,CAISVGLAGVPYEQYF,TGTGCCATCAGTGTAGGGCTAGCGGGAGTGCCGTACGAGCAGTACTTC
TRBJ1-5,once,TRBV7-9,.,CASSLGVGVTHQPQHF,TGTGCCAGCAGCTTAGGGGTCGGGGTCACCCATCAGCCCCAGCATTTT
TRBJ1-4,.,TRBV19,.,CASSIVHSGYEKLFF,TGTGCCAGTAGTATCGTTCACAGTGGATATGAAAAACTGTTTTTT
TRBJ2-5,many,TRBV27,TRBD2,CASSLSPSGSGTQYF,TGTGCCAGCAGTTTAAGTCCTAGCGGGTCGGGGACCCAGTACTTC
TRBJ1-6,.,TRBV3-1/TRBV3-2,TRBD1,CASSHGTDNSPLHF,TGTGCCAGCAGCCACGGGACAGATAATTCACCCCTCCACTTT
TRBJ2-3,.,TRBV28,.,CASSPSGIWVPSTDTQYF,TGTGCCAGCAGTCCCAGCGGTATTTGGGTTCCTAGCACAGATACGCAGTATTTT
TRBJ2-3,.,TRBV5-1,.,CASSPPGGTDTQYF,TGCGCCAGCAGCCCCCCGGGGGGCACAGATACGCAGTATTTT
TRBJ1-4,.,TRBV27,.,CASNRGRRNEKLFF,TGTGCCAGCAACCGGGGTCGGCGAAATGAAAAACTGTTTTTT
TRBJ2-5,many,TRBV24-1,TRBD1,CATRGQGKETQYF,TGTGCCACCAGGGGACAGGGAAAAGAGACCCAGTACTTC
TRBJ1-3,.,TRBV19,.,CASSASSLAGNTIYF,TGTGCCAGTAGTGCGTCATCATTAGCTGGAAACACCATATATTTT
TRBJ2-7,.,TRBV11-2,.,CASSLELVLNEQYF,TGTGCCAGCAGCTTAGAACTAGTCTTAAACGAGCAGTACTTC
TRBJ1-2,few,TRBV9,TRBD1,CASSVGQGGYGYTF,TGTGCCAGCAGCGTAGGACAGGGTGGCTATGGCTACACCTTC
TRBJ2-3,.,TRBV5-4,TRBD1,CASSRTGRTTDTQYF,TGTGCCAGCAGCCGGACAGGGAGGACTACAGATACGCAGTATTTT